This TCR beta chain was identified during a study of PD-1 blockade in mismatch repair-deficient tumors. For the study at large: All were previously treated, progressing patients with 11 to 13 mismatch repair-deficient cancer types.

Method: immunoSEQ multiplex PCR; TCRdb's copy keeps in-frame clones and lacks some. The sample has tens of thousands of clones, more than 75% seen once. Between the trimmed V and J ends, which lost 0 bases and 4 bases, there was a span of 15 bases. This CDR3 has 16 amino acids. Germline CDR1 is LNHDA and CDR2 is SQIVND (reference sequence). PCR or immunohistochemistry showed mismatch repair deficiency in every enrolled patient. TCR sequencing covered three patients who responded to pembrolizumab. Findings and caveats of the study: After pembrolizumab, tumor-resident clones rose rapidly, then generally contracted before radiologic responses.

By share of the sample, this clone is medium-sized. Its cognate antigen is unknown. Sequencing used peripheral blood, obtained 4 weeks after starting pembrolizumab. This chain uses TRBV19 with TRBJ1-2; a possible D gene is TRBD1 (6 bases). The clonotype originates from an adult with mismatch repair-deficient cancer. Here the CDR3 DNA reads TGTGCCAGTAGTATAGATGTTAGGGCAGGGGTCTATGGCTACACCTTC. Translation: CASSIDVRAGVYGYTF.